The sample holds a few counts of the clone carrying this TCR beta chain. Its antigen is currently unknown. In germline, CDR1 is SGHVS, CDR2 FQNEAQ. CDR3 length: 17 amino acids. V dropped 2 bases and J dropped 3 bases, with 17 bases sitting between them. Via MiXCR, TCRdb re-called the 5' RACE reads, giving one row per CDR3 protein. The sample lists some 410,000 distinct CDR3 sequences, about 22% seen once, with over 10% in the top ten. The data originate from a study of T-cell memory formation after mild COVID-19. Study summary: The TCR clusters were mostly specific to one donor.

Findings of the study overall: For contracting clones, CD4+ ones sat mainly in CM and EM, CD8+ in EMRA. What remained unconfirmed was the SARS-CoV-2 specificity of second-wave clones peaking on day 37. Pre-infection memory already had some responding clones, implying cross-reactive memory joined.

Material: PBMCs or a T cell subset sorted from them (not recorded which). V is TRBV7-8 and J is TRBJ2-1; TRBD1 is a possible D gene (6 bases). This receptor was obtained from an adult woman who had mild COVID-19 (a few samples of this study predate the infection). Cell type and time point are not known. As DNA, the CDR3 is TGTGCCAGCAGCTTACTCGGGACACTTAGAAGCTACAATGAGCAGTTCTTC. Translating it yields CASSLLGTLRSYNEQFF.